What follows are 18 T cell receptor beta chains derived from one specimen sequenced in a study of regulatory T cells in long-lasting Graves disease. Time point given: newly diagnosed GD, antithyroid drugs for less than 3 months. Extracted RNA from PBMCs served as the source of the TCR library. Assembly of TCR beta libraries relied on iRepertoire HTBI primers together with Arm-PCR of CDR3 regions. TCRdb re-analysed the multiplex PCR reads in MiXCR, keeping a single row per CDR3 protein. The data contain around 480,000 distinct CDR3 sequences, 15% to 20% of them seen just once; the ten biggest clones take up over 9%. The data also belong to a second study, concerning T cells in Graves' hyperthyroidism and ophthalmopathy.

The input for sequencing was peripheral blood mononuclear cells (PBMCs), taken at new diagnosis, from a patient treated with antithyroid drugs. The receptors originated from a man aged 35 to 55 with Graves disease.

This clonotype was recorded many times. This chain links TRBV28 with TRBJ2-7; D gene uncertain. Germline loops: CDR1 MDHEN, CDR2 SYDVKM. V lost 8 bases and J 5 bases, leaving 22 bases between the germline ends. This CDR3 contains 15 residues. The CDR3 sequence is CASGYPETRSHEQYF. The CDR3 DNA sequence: TGTGCCAGCGGGTACCCCGAGACACGGAGCCACGAGCAGTACTTC.

The rearrangement links TRBV12-3 or TRBV12-4 to TRBJ2-1, with no clear D. Trimming removed 2 bases at V and 8 bases at J, with 16 bases between. The length of the CDR3 is 15 residues. CDR3 loop: CASSLIRPQGYEQFF. The CDR3 DNA reads TGTGCCAGCAGTTTAATCCGGCCTCAAGGTTATGAGCAGTTCTTC.

The CDR3 DNA sequence: TGCAGTGCCGCTAGCGGGGGCCCATACGAGCAGTACTTC. This gives the protein CSAASGGPYEQYF. This sequence joins TRBV20-1 and TRBJ2-7; 10 positions agree with TRBD2. V lost 6 bases and J lost 4; bases outside the gene matches: 6. This CDR3 has 13 amino acids. Germline-derived CDR1 and CDR2 are DFQATT and SNEGSKA (reference sequence).

This clonotype turned up a few times. The chain carries TRBV18 and TRBJ2-1; D gene uncertain. The CDR3 consists of 15 residues. V was trimmed by 3 bases and J by 0 bases, leaving 9 bases between them. Germline V CDR1 and CDR2: KGHSH, LQKENI. The CDR3 loop is CASSPQQASYNEQFF. CDR3 sequence (DNA): TGTGCCAGCTCACCGCAGCAGGCCTCCTACAATGAGCAGTTCTTC.

The chain carries TRBV11-1 and TRBJ2-4, with 9 nucleotides matching TRBD1. Germline lookup yields CDR1 SGHAT and CDR2 FQDESV (reference sequence). Trimming removed 3 bases from V and 6 bases from J; junction bases left unmatched: 6. This CDR3 region has 15 residues. CDR3 coding DNA: TGTGCCAGCAGCTTTCCGGGACAGGGCCTAAACATTCAGTACTTC. Protein sequence: CASSFPGQGLNIQYF.

This clonotype turned up a few times. This chain joins TRBV20-1 and TRBJ1-4; D is unclear. Germline assignment: CDR1 DFQATT and CDR2 SNEGSKA (reference sequence). Between the trimmed V and J ends, which lost 1 base and 0 bases, there was a span of 9 bases. CDR3 length equals 15 residues. The CDR3 nucleotides read TGCAGTGCTAGAGGTTCTGGCGCAACTAATGAAAAACTGTTTTTT. It codes for CSARGSGATNEKLFF.

This clonotype was observed many times. The rearrangement uses TRBV20-1 and TRBJ2-2; tentatively, D is TRBD1 (6 bases). From germline, CDR1 is DFQATT and CDR2 SNEGSKA (reference sequence). The CDR3 totals 13 residues. V was pared by 3 bases and J by 5 bases, with 10 bases between. The CDR3 coding sequence is TGCAGTGCTAGTGGGACACAGACCGGGGAGCTGTTTTTT. Amino acid sequence: CSASGTQTGELFF.

The sample holds a few counts of this clonotype. CDR3 in amino acids: CASSQWTGNYGYTF. DNA for the CDR3: TGTGCCAGCAGTCAATGGACAGGGAACTATGGCTACACCTTC. This rearrangement joins TRBV28 to TRBJ1-2; 8 nucleotides match TRBD1. J lost 2 bases, V lost 5 bases, and 4 bases had no gene match. The CDR3 extends over 14 amino acids. Germline CDR1 MDHEN, CDR2 SYDVKM.

This clonotype was counted a single time. The DNA of the CDR3 is TGCGCCAGCAGCCCCGGACTAGCGGGAGGGATCTCCTACGAGCAGTACTTC. Translating gives CASSPGLAGGISYEQYF. This sequence joins TRBV5-1 and TRBJ2-7, with 15 bases that match TRBD2. V lost 4 bases and J lost 0; bases outside the gene matches: 5. This CDR3 spans 17 amino acids. Germline CDR1 is SGHRS and CDR2 is YFSETQ. The entire variable domain, with the rest obtained from reference TRBV5-1 and TRBJ2-7, is as follows: KAGVTQTPRYLIKTRGQQVTLSCSPISGHRSVSWYQQTPGQGLQFLFEYFSETQRNKGNFPGRFSGRQFSNSRSEMNVSTLELGDSALYLCASSPGLAGGISYEQYFGPGTRLTVT.

This clonotype was picked up a small number of times. This rearrangement joins TRBV27 to TRBJ2-7; the D gene is possibly TRBD2 (5 bases). Germline V gene lookup returns CDR1 MNHEY and CDR2 SMNVEV (reference sequence). V dropped 5 bases and J dropped 1 base, with 15 bases sitting between them. The CDR3 loop spans 15 amino acids. The CDR3 loop reads CASSNGGSGSYEQYF. CDR3 nucleotide sequence: TGTGCCAGCAGTAACGGTGGGAGCGGATCCTACGAGCAGTACTTC.

The chain carries TRBV2 and TRBJ2-3, with TRBD2 as a possible D gene (6 bases). CDR3 size: 16 residues. Germline CDR1 and CDR2: SNHLY and FYNNEI. Trimming left V 4 bases short and J 2 bases short, with 16 bases between. The CDR3 bases are TGTGCCAGCAGTGCCGAGGCGGGACTCAACACAGATACGCAGTATTTT. Its protein is CASSAEAGLNTDTQYF.

This clonotype was observed many times. The chain links TRBV15 to TRBJ2-2, with D possibly matching TRBD2 (5 bases). CDR3 length equals 16 residues. V was trimmed by 1 base and J by 4 bases, leaving 13 bases between them. Germline CDR1 and CDR2: LNHNV and YYDKDF (reference sequence). The CDR3 nucleotides read TGTGCCACCAGCAGAGTTGTGGGCCGGGGCACCGGGGAGCTGTTTTTT. Protein product: CATSRVVGRGTGELFF. Full variable domain (remainder filled in from reference TRBV15 and TRBJ2-2): DAMVIQNPRYQVTQFGKPVTLSCSQTLNHNVMYWYQQKSSQAPKLLFHYYDKDFNNEADTPDNFQSRRPNTSFCFLDIRSPGLGDTAMYLCATSRVVGRGTGELFFGEGSRLTVL.

At least ten counts were recorded for this clonotype. The chain uses TRBV12-5 and TRBJ1-5; no reliable D call. V lost 6 bases to trimming and J lost 2 bases, with 11 bases between them. The CDR3 runs to 14 residues. CDR1 and CDR2 from the germline V gene are LGHNT and FRNRAP. The CDR3 reads CASGRMGGNQPQHF. CDR3 coding DNA: TGTGCTAGTGGAAGAATGGGCGGCAATCAGCCCCAGCATTTT.

This clonotype has a count of ten or more. The J gene is TRBJ2-7, the V gene TRBV11-2, with 13 bases that match TRBD2. V shed 1 base and J 3 bases; nucleotides not matched to a gene: 3. The CDR3 spans 16 residues. Germline V CDR1 and CDR2: SGHAT, FQNNGV. The CDR3 bases are TGTGCCAGCAGCTTAGTTGGGACTAGCGGGATCTACGAGCAGTACTTC. It encodes CASSLVGTSGIYEQYF.

This clonotype appeared a few times. The chain is built from TRBV27 and TRBJ1-2; TRBD1 is a possible D gene (5 bases). CDR3 length: 15 amino acids. CDR1 is MNHEY and CDR2 is SMNVEV in the germline V gene (reference sequence). V lost 5 bases, J lost 4 bases, and 17 bases lay in between. The CDR3 sequence: CASSQNPTDVYGYTF. As DNA, the CDR3 is TGTGCCAGCAGTCAGAACCCGACAGACGTCTATGGCTACACCTTC.

This clonotype was recorded many times. This sequence joins TRBV3-1 and TRBJ2-3; 14 nucleotides line up with TRBD2. Looked up from germline, CDR1 is LGHDT and CDR2 is YNNKEL (reference sequence). J was trimmed by 5 bases and V by 0 bases; bases with no gene match: 4. The CDR3 has 17 amino acids. The CDR3: CASSQDRTSGRIDTQYF. In DNA, the CDR3 is TGTGCCAGCAGCCAAGATAGGACTAGCGGGAGGATAGATACGCAGTATTTT.

The chain uses TRBV4-1 and TRBJ2-1; 9 bases map to TRBD2. Germline CDR1 and CDR2: MGHRA and YSYEKL. CDR3 length: 15 residues. With 0 bases clipped from V and 10 bases from J, the junction kept 7 bases outside the gene matches. CDR3 amino acids: CASSQEQAGGDEQFF. The DNA for the CDR3 is TGCGCCAGCAGCCAAGAGCAAGCGGGAGGAGACGAGCAGTTCTTC.

This chain joins TRBV13 and TRBJ1-3, with no clear D. Germline-derived CDR1 and CDR2 are PRHDT and FYEKMQ (reference sequence). V lost 1 base and J lost 0, with 10 bases in between. The CDR3 length is 16 residues. The chain's CDR3 is CASSLDTSPSGNTIYF. CDR3 bases: TGTGCCAGCAGCTTAGACACCTCTCCCTCTGGAAACACCATATATTTT.